This T cell receptor (beta chain) is drawn from a study of blood T cell repertoires in COVID-19. Study background: Some COVID-19 samples were acute and others convalescent; all came from the United States, Italy and Spain. T cells, B-cell-depleted T cells, or PBMCs supplied cDNA or gDNA.

Per the study methods: Amplification from reference gene primers served as the basis for estimated nucleated cell counts. Clones were read by immunoSEQ multiplex PCR, and TCRdb kept only the in-frame ones, dropping some. V and J calls and clone size come straight from that table; D and trimming were deduced from the DNA. The table includes a few hundred thousand clones, 85% to 90% detected once. This clone appeared a single time. The CDR3 has 11 residues. V shed 6 bases and J shed 10 bases, with 10 bases lying between them. Which cohort a participant joined came from the clinical history participants gave.

Sample: PBMCs or T cells enriched from blood (not recorded which). V usage is TRBV12-3 or TRBV12-4 and J usage is TRBJ2-1; D ambiguous. The receptor's source is a woman aged 60 to 75 who had recovered from COVID-19. CDR3 loop: CASRTEREQFF. CDR3 sequence (DNA): TGTGCCAGCAGAACCGAGAGGGAGCAGTTCTTC.